Following are 18 T cell receptor beta chains from one sample sequenced in a study of cytomegalovirus exposure and HLA in healthy donors. Primers for the PCR totalled 60 Vbeta and 13 Jbeta. The protocol was immunoSEQ multiplex PCR, while the TCRdb copy is restricted to in-frame clones and leaves out a portion. This sample has approximately 140,000 clones, with approximately 79% found just once. Sequences were obtained from PBMCs. Receptor source: a woman aged 40-49 years in good health and CMV-seropositive.

In its sample, this clone was seen once. The rearrangement joins TRBV6-6 to TRBJ1-1; tentatively, D is TRBD1 (6 bases). This CDR3 is 13 amino acids long. Trimming stripped 6 bases from V and 7 bases from J, with 15 bases between. Germline CDR1 and CDR2: MNHNY and SVGAGI (reference sequence). As DNA, the CDR3 is TGTGCCAGCAGCCCAACAGGGTACCGTGAAGCTTTCTTT. Its protein product is CASSPTGYREAFF.

This clone has more than one count but fewer than ten. The chain couples TRBV7-5 to TRBJ1-6. TRBV7-5 is a pseudogene. The CDR3 runs 11 residues. The CDR3 nucleotides are TGTGTCAGAAGCTTAGTAAAACCCCTCCACTTT. Amino acids: CVRSLVKPLHF.

This chain links TRBV9 with TRBJ1-3; 8 bases are a match to TRBD1. The germline V gene has CDR1 SGDLS and CDR2 YYNGEE. CDR3 length equals 18 residues. V trimming: 2 bases; J trimming: 0 bases; junction bases outside the gene matches: 10. Here the CDR3 reads CASSVVGQGPVSGNTIYF. CDR3 sequence (DNA): TGTGCCAGCAGCGTTGTTGGACAGGGTCCCGTCTCTGGAAACACCATATATTTT.

This rearrangement joins TRBV2 to TRBJ2-5; 10 bases fit TRBD2. The CDR3 covers 14 residues. The V gene end was trimmed by 6 bases and the J gene end by 5 bases; junction bases not matched to a gene: 6. CDR1 is SNHLY, CDR2 FYNNEI, per germline. DNA of the CDR3: TGTGCCAGCAGGGAGCGGGGGGGCCTGGAGACCCAGTACTTC. Protein product: CASRERGGLETQYF. Full variable domain (remainder filled in from reference TRBV2 and TRBJ2-5): EPEVTQTPSHQVTQMGQEVILRCVPISNHLYFYWYRQILGQKVEFLVSFYNNEISEKSEIFDDQFSVERPDGSNFTLKIRSTKLEDSAMYFCASRERGGLETQYFGPGTRLLVL.

The chain combines TRBV5-1 with TRBJ2-5; D uncertain. This CDR3 has 12 amino acids. The germline V and J ends were trimmed by 4 bases and 4 bases, with 8 bases remaining between them. Germline assignment: CDR1 SGHRS and CDR2 YFSETQ. This CDR3 is CASSPSRETQYF. CDR3 coding DNA: TGCGCCAGCAGCCCGTCGAGAGAGACCCAGTACTTC.

The rearrangement joins TRBV9 to TRBJ2-7; 8 nucleotides agree with TRBD2. This CDR3 contains 11 residues. The germline CDR1 and CDR2 sequences are SGDLS and YYNGEE. V was clipped by 8 bases and J by 7 bases; unmatched bases: 5. CDR3 sequence: CASAGGGEQYF. CDR3 coding DNA: TGTGCCAGTGCGGGGGGAGGTGAGCAGTACTTC.

This clone appeared a few times. The chain carries TRBV5-1 and TRBJ2-1; 8 bases line up with TRBD2. CDR1 is SGHRS and CDR2 is YFSETQ in the germline V gene. The CDR3 runs to 15 residues. V gave up 0 bases and J gave up 6 bases; unmatched junction bases: 5. In DNA, the CDR3 is TGCGCCAGCAGCTTGGTGGCGGGGGGTTTCAATGAGCAGTTCTTC. It specifies CASSLVAGGFNEQFF.

The chain carries TRBV7-7 and TRBJ1-5, with D unresolved. Trimming took off 2 bases at V and 4 bases at J, with 6 bases between the two ends. The CDR3 covers 13 residues. The germline V gene has CDR1 SSHAT and CDR2 FNYEAQ (reference sequence). The CDR3 loop reads CASSLSPNQPQHF. The CDR3 DNA follows: TGTGCCAGCAGCTTATCCCCTAATCAGCCCCAGCATTTT.

V usage is TRBV5-4 and J usage is TRBJ1-1; no definite D call. The CDR3 sequence is 13 residues long. V dropped 0 bases and J dropped 2 bases, with 5 bases sitting between them. Germline V gene data show CDR1 as SGHNT and CDR2 as YYREEE (reference sequence). The CDR3 nucleotides read TGTGCCAGCAGCTTGGGAACTAACACTGAAGCTTTCTTT. Translated, it gives CASSLGTNTEAFF. Based on the CDR3 plus reference TRBV5-4 and TRBJ1-1, the full variable domain is ETGVTQSPTHLIKTRGQQVTLRCSSQSGHNTVSWYQQALGQGPQFIFQYYREEENGRGNFPPRFSGLQFPNYSSELNVNALELDDSALYLCASSLGTNTEAFFGQGTRLTVV.

This clone is a singleton in its sample. This chain links TRBV6-1 with TRBJ2-5; 8 nucleotides align to TRBD1. Germline V gene lookup returns CDR1 MNHNS and CDR2 SASEGT. J gave up 4 bases and V 8 bases, and 9 bases lay outside the gene matches. The CDR3 length is 14 residues. In DNA, the CDR3 is TGTGCCAGCGGGGGTACAGGGGGTGGAGAGACCCAGTACTTC. Translation: CASGGTGGGETQYF.

In its sample, this clone was seen a few times. J is TRBJ2-7 and V is TRBV5-6; D call uncertain. Per germline, CDR1 SGHDT and CDR2 YYEEEE. Trimming cost V 4 bases and J 2 bases, with 7 bases left between them. The CDR3 is 12 amino acids. Written as DNA, the CDR3 is TGTGCCAGCAGCCGGCAGGCCTACGAGCAGTACTTC. It specifies CASSRQAYEQYF.

The chain uses TRBV19 and TRBJ1-5; D is uncertain. The CDR3 extends over 13 amino acids. The V gene lost 5 bases and the J gene lost 4 bases, with 9 bases spanning the gap. CDR1 is LNHDA and CDR2 is SQIVND in the germline V gene (reference sequence). The CDR3 DNA reads as TGTGCCAGTAGTGAGGTCATTAATCAGCCCCAGCATTTT. This sequence encodes CASSEVINQPQHF. The entire variable domain, with the rest obtained from reference TRBV19 and TRBJ1-5, is as follows: DGGITQSPKYLFRKEGQNVTLSCEQNLNHDAMYWYRQDPGQGLRLIYYSQIVNDFQKGDIAEGYSVSREKKESFPLTVTSAQKNPTAFYLCASSEVINQPQHFGDGTRLSIL.

This clone was seen a few times. This sequence joins TRBV5-5 and TRBJ1-4; D is possibly TRBD1 (5 bases). Germline CDR1 is SGHKS and CDR2 is YYEKEE (reference sequence). V was clipped by 0 bases and J by 7 bases, with 10 bases between them. The CDR3 runs to 14 residues. Here the CDR3 reads CASSLVWGPEKLFF. The CDR3 nucleotides read TGTGCCAGCAGCTTGGTGTGGGGCCCTGAAAAACTGTTTTTT.

The V call is TRBV4-1, the J call TRBJ2-3; TRBD1 aligns across 9 bases. Germline CDR1 MGHRA, CDR2 YSYEKL. The CDR3 length is 17 residues. The V and J ends lost 4 bases and 6 bases, in that order; junction bases with no gene match: 14. This CDR3 reads CASSPNGQGTLTDTQYF. The CDR3 nucleotides are TGCGCCAGCAGCCCTAACGGACAGGGGACTCTCACGGATACGCAGTATTTT.

The chain joins TRBV5-1 to TRBJ1-1, with TRBD1 matching over 7 bases. The V and J ends lost 4 bases and 3 bases, in that order; junction bases with no gene match: 3. CDR1 and CDR2 from the germline V gene are SGHRS and YFSETQ. The CDR3 is made up of 13 amino acids. CDR3 sequence: CASSRTGDTEAFF. The CDR3 nucleotides read TGCGCCAGCAGCCGCACAGGGGACACTGAAGCTTTCTTT.

V usage is TRBV28 and J usage is TRBJ1-1, with a possible D match to TRBD1 (6 bases). CDR3 size: 15 residues. CDR1 MDHEN and CDR2 SYDVKM come from the germline V gene. V shed 2 bases and J shed 0 bases, with 10 bases lying between them. CDR3 sequence (DNA): TGTGCCAGCAGTTTACCAGGGGCCATGAACACTGAAGCTTTCTTT. This codes for CASSLPGAMNTEAFF.

V is TRBV6-1 and J is TRBJ1-5; D not resolved. CDR3 size: 16 residues. Germline CDR1 reads MNHNS; CDR2 reads SASEGT. V dropped 1 base and J dropped 9 bases, with 19 bases sitting between them. The CDR3 protein is CASSEGREGRWGPQHF. CDR3 DNA sequence: TGTGCCAGCAGTGAAGGTAGGGAGGGCCGGTGGGGGCCCCAGCATTTT.

The chain couples TRBV30 to TRBJ1-2, with 7 nucleotides matching TRBD1. Germline V gives CDR1 GTSNPN, CDR2 SVGIG (reference sequence). The V segment lost 4 bases and the J segment 8 bases; nucleotides outside the gene matches: 4. The CDR3 contains 11 residues. The CDR3 sequence: CAWTTGVGYTF. The CDR3 DNA reads as TGTGCCTGGACAACAGGGGTGGGCTACACCTTC.